A single sample is the source of the 25 T cell receptor beta chains below, sequenced in a study of blood T cell repertoires in COVID-19. Method: immunoSEQ multiplex PCR; TCRdb's copy keeps in-frame clones and lacks some. Of hundreds of thousands of clones listed, approximately 88% are singletons. Material for sequencing was peripheral blood. The receptors were gathered from a man aged 35-49 years with acute or convalescent COVID-19.

The V and J genes are TRBV7-8 and TRBJ1-2, with 9 bases matching TRBD1. CDR1 is SGHVS, CDR2 FQNEAQ, per germline. Germline trimming cut 5 bases from V and 8 bases from J; bases unmatched to any gene: 9. CDR3 size: 14 residues. The DNA of the CDR3 is TGTGCCAGCAGCCCGGGACAGGGCGGGGAAGGCTACACCTTC. Its translation: CASSPGQGGEGYTF. Drawing the rest from reference TRBV7-8 and TRBJ1-2, the complete variable domain is GAGVSQSPRYKVAKRGQDVALRCDPISGHVSLFWYQQALGQGPEFLTYFQNEAQLDKSGLPSDRFFAERPEGSVSTLKIQRTQQEDSAVYLCASSPGQGGEGYTFGSGTRLTVV.

V gene TRBV19 combines with J gene TRBJ2-3, with 8 bases aligning to TRBD2. The CDR3 has 16 amino acids. Germline trimming cut 7 bases from V and 5 bases from J; bases unmatched to any gene: 14. The germline V gene has CDR1 LNHDA and CDR2 SQIVND (reference sequence). This CDR3 is CASTPKGAGGGDTQYF. CDR3 nucleotides: TGTGCCAGTACCCCAAAAGGGGCGGGAGGCGGAGATACGCAGTATTTT.

V usage is TRBV14 and J usage is TRBJ2-2; 7 nucleotides agree with TRBD1. CDR1 SGHDN and CDR2 FVKESK come from the germline V gene. The V gene end was trimmed by 4 bases and the J gene end by 0 bases; junction bases not matched to a gene: 8. CDR3 length: 17 amino acids. In nucleotides, the CDR3 is TGTGCCAGCAGCCCCCGTGCTGACAGGGCGAACACCGGGGAGCTGTTTTTT. Amino acid sequence: CASSPRADRANTGELFF.

V is TRBV5-6 and J is TRBJ1-4; D unclear. This CDR3 has 15 residues. Germline V CDR1 and CDR2: SGHDT, YYEEEE. Trimming took off 1 base at V and 0 bases at J, with 7 bases between the two ends. The CDR3 DNA follows: TGTGCCAGCAGCTTGTTCGGGGCAACTAATGAAAAACTGTTTTTT. Translating gives CASSLFGATNEKLFF.

The V and J genes are TRBV29-1 and TRBJ2-1; D is ambiguous. The CDR3 loop spans 12 amino acids. Germline V gives CDR1 SQVTM, CDR2 ANQGSEA. V was cut by 1 base and J by 9 bases, with 10 bases left in between. The CDR3 nucleotides are TGCAGCGTTGAAGTTCAGGCGAGTGAGCAGTTCTTC. As protein: CSVEVQASEQFF.

CDR3 sequence (DNA): TGTGCCAGCAGCTTAGGGACTAGCGGGAGAAACTCCTACGAGCAGTACTTC. Protein product: CASSLGTSGRNSYEQYF. The V call is TRBV7-6, the J call TRBJ2-7; 13 nucleotides agree with TRBD2. The CDR3 contains 17 residues. Germline V gene data show CDR1 as SGHVS and CDR2 as FNYEAQ. Trimming removed 1 base from V and 0 bases from J; junction bases left unmatched: 3.

V is TRBV19 and J is TRBJ1-5; perhaps TRBD1 as D (6 bases). V lost 7 bases, J lost 7 bases, and 20 bases lay in between. Germline V gene lookup returns CDR1 LNHDA and CDR2 SQIVND (reference sequence). The length of the CDR3 is 15 residues. The CDR3 here is CASNPGATRQQPQHF. The CDR3 bases are TGTGCCAGTAATCCAGGGGCGACACGGCAGCAGCCCCAGCATTTT.

The chain employs TRBV5-4 and TRBJ1-1, with D uncertain. Trimming left V 3 bases short and J 0 bases short, with 15 bases between. The CDR3 contains 16 residues. Germline V gene sequence: CDR1 SGHNT, CDR2 YYREEE (reference sequence). The CDR3 spells CASSSLKEAVNTEAFF. CDR3 DNA sequence: TGTGCCAGCAGCTCCCTAAAAGAGGCAGTGAACACTGAAGCTTTCTTT.

The sample holds a few counts of this clone. The chain has TRBV3-1 (or the pseudogene TRBV3-2) and TRBJ1-1, with 10 bases matching TRBD1. The V gene end was trimmed by 1 base and the J gene end by 4 bases; junction bases not matched to a gene: 0. The CDR3 length is 14 residues. Germline V gives CDR1 LGHDT, CDR2 YNNKEL (reference sequence). CDR3 sequence reads: CASSQGDRGTEAFF. In DNA, the CDR3 is TGTGCCAGCAGCCAAGGGGACAGGGGCACTGAAGCTTTCTTT.

This clone was detected only a few times. V and J are TRBV6-5 and TRBJ1-2, with a weak D call TRBD1 (5 bases). The germline V gene encodes CDR1 MNHEY and CDR2 SVGAGI. The CDR3 is 14 residues long. Trimming cost V 7 bases and J 7 bases, with 19 bases left between them. In DNA form, the CDR3 reads TGTGCCAGCACCAGAGGCCGGGGGGACGCTGGCTACACCTTC. Translating gives CASTRGRGDAGYTF.

The V gene is TRBV10-2, the J gene TRBJ2-7; 12 bases are shared with TRBD2. Germline loops: CDR1 WSHSY, CDR2 SAAADI. CDR3 length equals 17 residues. Trimming removed 6 bases from V and 0 bases from J; junction bases left unmatched: 9. CDR3 loop: CASSKGPTSGSSYEQYF. The CDR3 region has the DNA TGCGCCAGCAGCAAAGGGCCGACTAGCGGGAGCTCCTACGAGCAGTACTTC.

The rearrangement joins TRBV6-2 or TRBV6-3 to TRBJ2-7; TRBD1 might be the D (6 bases). The CDR3 length is 14 residues. V shed 4 bases and J shed 2 bases, with 12 bases lying between them. The germline CDR1 and CDR2 sequences are MNHEY and SVGEGT. The CDR3 DNA sequence: TGTGCCAGCAGTTCCACGGACAGAGCCTACGAGCAGTACTTC. Translated: CASSSTDRAYEQYF.

The V call is TRBV29-1, the J call TRBJ2-6, with no clear D. The ends were cut back, 4 bases at V and 2 bases at J, with 6 bases in the middle. This CDR3 has 13 amino acids. From germline, CDR1 is SQVTM and CDR2 ANQGSEA. CDR3 loop: CSVGGAGANVLTF. The CDR3 DNA is TGCAGCGTTGGAGGAGCTGGGGCCAACGTCCTGACTTTC.

V gene TRBV5-1 combines with J gene TRBJ2-3; no reliable D call. V lost 3 bases to trimming and J lost 2 bases, with 10 bases between them. CDR1 SGHRS and CDR2 YFSETQ come from the germline V gene. The CDR3 length is 14 residues. The CDR3 region has the DNA TGCGCCAGCAGCTCCCAGGCTTACACAGATACGCAGTATTTT. Translating gives CASSSQAYTDTQYF.

CDR3: CASSFHRGSDYGYTF. The CDR3 DNA follows: TGTGCCAGTAGCTTCCACAGGGGATCGGACTATGGCTACACCTTC. This chain joins TRBV19 and TRBJ1-2; 7 bases map to TRBD1. Germline-derived CDR1 and CDR2 are LNHDA and SQIVND (reference sequence). The V segment lost 6 bases and the J segment 3 bases; nucleotides outside the gene matches: 10. The CDR3 is made up of 15 amino acids.

The rearrangement links TRBV13 to TRBJ2-7, with D possibly matching TRBD2 (5 bases). V was cut by 2 bases and J by 2 bases, with 7 bases left in between. CDR1 PRHDT and CDR2 FYEKMQ come from the germline V gene (reference sequence). This CDR3 is built from 13 residues. The CDR3 coding sequence is TGTGCCAGCAGCTTACGAGGGCCCTACGAGCAGTACTTC. Translation gives CASSLRGPYEQYF.

This chain's CDR3 is CASSLGSAGEVDIQYF. In nucleotides, the CDR3 is TGTGCCAGCAGCTTAGGGTCAGCGGGAGAGGTAGACATTCAGTACTTC. The chain couples TRBV7-8 to TRBJ2-4; 8 bases are shared with TRBD2. Germline assignment: CDR1 SGHVS and CDR2 FQNEAQ. Unmatched junction bases numbered 10, after V lost 1 base and J lost 8 bases. The CDR3 has 16 residues. Full variable domain (missing parts from reference TRBV7-8 and TRBJ2-4): GAGVSQSPRYKVAKRGQDVALRCDPISGHVSLFWYQQALGQGPEFLTYFQNEAQLDKSGLPSDRFFAERPEGSVSTLKIQRTQQEDSAVYLCASSLGSAGEVDIQYFGAGTRLSVL.

The CDR3 loop is CASSPPSRGNTIYF. Here the CDR3 DNA reads TGTGCCAGCTCACCCCCCAGTCGTGGAAACACCATATATTTT. The rearrangement joins TRBV18 to TRBJ1-3; D remains unclear. CDR3 length: 14 amino acids. The V end was cut by 3 bases, the J end by 3 bases, with 9 bases between. The V gene's germline CDR1 is KGHSH and CDR2 LQKENI. Using reference TRBV18 and TRBJ1-3 for the parts outside the CDR3, the full variable domain is NAGVMQNPRHLVRRRGQEARLRCSPMKGHSHVYWYRQLPEEGLKFMVYLQKENIIDESGMPKERFSAEFPKEGPSILRIQQVVRGDSAAYFCASSPPSRGNTIYFGEGSWLTVV.

The V and J genes are TRBV5-4 and TRBJ2-3, with 10 bases lining up with TRBD2. Losses at the gene ends were 2 bases for V and 5 bases for J; bases not matched to a gene: 8. Germline values: CDR1 SGHNT, CDR2 YYREEE (reference sequence). The CDR3 totals 16 residues. This chain's CDR3 is CASSFGSGRAVDTQYF. CDR3 nucleotide sequence: TGTGCCAGCAGCTTTGGCAGCGGGAGGGCGGTAGATACGCAGTATTTT.

This chain joins TRBV7-9 and TRBJ1-1, with a weak D call TRBD1 (6 bases). V shed 3 bases and J shed 4 bases, with 12 bases lying between them. The CDR3 length is 14 residues. Per germline, CDR1 SEHNR and CDR2 FQNEAQ (reference sequence). This CDR3 is CASSFRGAVTEAFF. CDR3 nucleotide sequence: TGTGCCAGCAGCTTTCGGGGGGCCGTCACTGAAGCTTTCTTT.

This chain uses TRBV15 with TRBJ2-1; D remains unclear. CDR1 is LNHNV and CDR2 is YYDKDF in the germline V gene (reference sequence). Trimming left V 3 bases short and J 6 bases short, with 9 bases between. This CDR3 is built from 13 residues. This CDR3 is CATSRRSSNEQFF. CDR3 DNA: TGTGCCACCAGCAGGAGGTCTAGCAATGAGCAGTTCTTC. The full variable domain, with the rest looked up from reference TRBV15 and TRBJ2-1, is DAMVIQNPRYQVTQFGKPVTLSCSQTLNHNVMYWYQQKSSQAPKLLFHYYDKDFNNEADTPDNFQSRRPNTSFCFLDIRSPGLGDTAMYLCATSRRSSNEQFFGPGTRLTVL.

This chain joins TRBV7-2 and TRBJ2-2; 9 bases fit TRBD2. CDR1 and CDR2 (germline): SGHTA, FQGNSA. The CDR3 has 16 amino acids. Trimming removed 1 base from V and 7 bases from J; junction bases left unmatched: 7. CDR3 sequence reads: CASSLVSGSHVGELFF. DNA of the CDR3: TGTGCCAGCAGCTTAGTTAGCGGGAGTCATGTCGGGGAGCTGTTTTTT. The full variable domain, in which reference TRBV7-2 and TRBJ2-2 provide the parts outside the CDR3, is GAGVSQSPSNKVTEKGKDVELRCDPISGHTALYWYRQSLGQGLEFLIYFQGNSAPDKSGLPSDRFSAERTGGSVSTLTIQRTQQEDSAVYLCASSLVSGSHVGELFFGEGSRLTVL.

This clone was seen only once. The rearrangement links TRBV6-5 to TRBJ1-2, with 8 positions matching TRBD1. This CDR3 is 14 amino acids long. Trimming took 5 bases from V and 6 from J; bases not matched to a gene: 8. The V gene's germline CDR1 is MNHEY and CDR2 SVGAGI. The CDR3 region is CASSTYPDRDGYTF. The CDR3 nucleotides read TGTGCCAGCAGTACCTATCCGGACAGGGATGGCTACACCTTC.

The chain combines TRBV7-2 with TRBJ2-2, with D tentatively TRBD1 (6 bases). The V gene lost 5 bases and the J gene lost 1 base, with 8 bases spanning the gap. The CDR3 contains 14 residues. Germline V gene lookup returns CDR1 SGHTA and CDR2 FQGNSA. The CDR3 protein is CASSLGQNTGELFF. In nucleotides, the CDR3 is TGTGCCAGCAGCCTGGGACAGAACACCGGGGAGCTGTTTTTT.

The chain links TRBV30 to TRBJ2-7; TRBD2 aligns across 9 bases. There are 15 residues in the CDR3. The V and J ends lost 3 bases and 5 bases, in that order; junction bases with no gene match: 11. Germline V gives CDR1 GTSNPN, CDR2 SVGIG (reference sequence). In DNA form, the CDR3 reads TGTGCCTGGAGCTCACCCGGGACTAGCACCCACGAGCAGTACTTC. Encoded protein: CAWSSPGTSTHEQYF.